The present TCR beta chain was sequenced within a study of shared clonotypes between healthy human individuals. About the study: Each donor contributed plates that comprised three CD4 naive, three CD4 memory, two CD8 naive and one CD8 memory. General study results and limits: Roughly 5% of naive CD4 clonotypes were shared across several donors. Some clonotypes were shared by all four sorted-subset donors, while others were not shared. The non-shared ones had lower generation probabilities than the shared ones.

This CDR3 has 13 amino acids. CDR1 is SGHDT, CDR2 YYEEEE, per germline. Trimming stripped 1 base from V and 4 bases from J, with 6 bases between. Here immunoSEQ multiplex PCR was the method, and the copy in TCRdb shows in-frame clones only, minus some. This table has 2 million to 3 million clones, roughly 93% appearing once. This clone was counted once. The antigen is unknown. The chain uses TRBV5-6 and TRBJ1-3; D may be TRBD1 (5 bases). This clonotype was obtained from a man between 18 and 29 years old in good health. Some clones in this sample may be carry-over from other donors' samples. Specimen: naive CD4+ T cells from PBMCs. The subset: CD45RA+ positively selected. CDR3 DNA sequence: TGTGCCAGCAGCTTGCGGGGGGGAAACACCATATATTTT. It translates to CASSLRGGNTIYF.